This T cell receptor (beta chain) was sequenced for a study of T cell repertoires in cytomegalovirus infection. General study points: It was HLA-C-restricted CMV-specific TCR beta clonotypes that dominated the response ex vivo.

This clonotype was seen a few times. Its target is not known. TCRdb reanalysed the reads using MiXCR and keeps one entry per CDR3 protein. The sample has 600,000 to 700,000 distinct CDR3 sequences, around 32% seen once; the top ten hold 18%. The sample here was cultured PBMCs, taken from culture after CMV antigen stimulation. This TCR was sampled from a human donor in good health (CMV status not recorded). Some clones in this sample may be carry-over from other donors' samples.

As DNA, the CDR3 is TGTGCCAGCAGCTTAAAGGGACTCCAAGAGACCCAGTACTTC. Translating it yields CASSLKGLQETQYF. The gene calls are TRBV7-9 and TRBJ2-5, with D possibly being TRBD2 (6 bases). V was pared by 2 bases and J by 1 base, with 8 bases between. The CDR3 sequence is 14 residues long. Germline-derived CDR1 and CDR2 are SEHNR and FQNEAQ (reference sequence).